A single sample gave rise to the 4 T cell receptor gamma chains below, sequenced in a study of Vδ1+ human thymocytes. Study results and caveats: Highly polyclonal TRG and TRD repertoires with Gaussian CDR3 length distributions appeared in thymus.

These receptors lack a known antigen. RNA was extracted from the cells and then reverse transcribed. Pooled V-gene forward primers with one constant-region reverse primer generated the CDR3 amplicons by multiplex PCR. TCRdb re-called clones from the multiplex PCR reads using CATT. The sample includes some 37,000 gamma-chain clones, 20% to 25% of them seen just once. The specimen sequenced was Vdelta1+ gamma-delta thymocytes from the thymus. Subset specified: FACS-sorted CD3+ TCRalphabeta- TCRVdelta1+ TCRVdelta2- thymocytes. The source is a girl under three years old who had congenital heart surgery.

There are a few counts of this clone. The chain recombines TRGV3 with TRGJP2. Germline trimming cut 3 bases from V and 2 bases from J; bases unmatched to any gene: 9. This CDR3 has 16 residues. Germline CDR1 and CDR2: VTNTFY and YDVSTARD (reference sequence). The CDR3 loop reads CATWDWWQSSDWIKTF. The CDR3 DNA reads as TGTGCCACCTGGGACTGGTGGCAAAGTAGTGATTGGATCAAGACGTTT.

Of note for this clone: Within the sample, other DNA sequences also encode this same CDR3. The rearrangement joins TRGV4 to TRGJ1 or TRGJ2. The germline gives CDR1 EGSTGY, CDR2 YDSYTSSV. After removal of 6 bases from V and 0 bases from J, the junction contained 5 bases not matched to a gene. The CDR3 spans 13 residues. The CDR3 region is CATWTTNYYKKLF. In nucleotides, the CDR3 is TGTGCCACCTGGACCACGAATTATTATAAGAAACTCTTT.

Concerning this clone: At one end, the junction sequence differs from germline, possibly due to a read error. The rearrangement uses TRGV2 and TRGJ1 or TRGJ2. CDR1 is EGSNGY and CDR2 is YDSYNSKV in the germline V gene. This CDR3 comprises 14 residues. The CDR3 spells CATWDDPPYYKKLF. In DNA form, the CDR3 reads TGTGCCACCTGGGACGACCCACCTTATTATAAGAAACTCTTC.

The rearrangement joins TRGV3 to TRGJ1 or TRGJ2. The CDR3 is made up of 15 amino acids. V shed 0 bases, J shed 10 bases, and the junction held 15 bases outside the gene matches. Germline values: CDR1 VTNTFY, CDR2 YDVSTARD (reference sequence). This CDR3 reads CATWDRPRGCYKKLF. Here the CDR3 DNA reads TGTGCCACCTGGGACAGGCCCCGAGGGTGTTACAAGAAACTCTTT.